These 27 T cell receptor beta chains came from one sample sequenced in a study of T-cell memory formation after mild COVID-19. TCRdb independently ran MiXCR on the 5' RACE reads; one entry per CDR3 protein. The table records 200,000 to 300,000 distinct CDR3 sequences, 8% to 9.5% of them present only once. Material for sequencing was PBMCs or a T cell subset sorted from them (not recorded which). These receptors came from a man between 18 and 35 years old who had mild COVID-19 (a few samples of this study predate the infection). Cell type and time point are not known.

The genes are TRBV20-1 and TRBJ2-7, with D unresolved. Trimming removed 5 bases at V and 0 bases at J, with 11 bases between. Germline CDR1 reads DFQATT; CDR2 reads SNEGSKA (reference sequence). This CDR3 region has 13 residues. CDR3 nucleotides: TGCAGTGCTGTAAACCCGACCTCCTACGAGCAGTACGTC. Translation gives CSAVNPTSYEQYV.

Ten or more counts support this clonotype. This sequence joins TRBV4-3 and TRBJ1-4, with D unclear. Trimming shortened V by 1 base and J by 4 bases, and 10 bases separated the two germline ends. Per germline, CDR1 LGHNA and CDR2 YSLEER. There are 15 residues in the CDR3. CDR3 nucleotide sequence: TGCGCCAGCAGCCAAGGTTGGAGGAATAATGAAAAACTGTTTTTT. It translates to CASSQGWRNNEKLFF.

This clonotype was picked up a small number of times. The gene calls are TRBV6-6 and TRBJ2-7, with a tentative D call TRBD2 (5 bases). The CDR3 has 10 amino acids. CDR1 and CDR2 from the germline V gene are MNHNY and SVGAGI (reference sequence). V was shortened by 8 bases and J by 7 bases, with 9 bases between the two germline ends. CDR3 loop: CASGWREQYF. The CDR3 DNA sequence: TGTGCCAGCGGATGGAGGGAGCAGTACTTC.

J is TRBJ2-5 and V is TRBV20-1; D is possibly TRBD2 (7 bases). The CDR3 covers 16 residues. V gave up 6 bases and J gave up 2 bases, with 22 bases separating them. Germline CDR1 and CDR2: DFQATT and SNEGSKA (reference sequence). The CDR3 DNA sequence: TGCAGTGCCGCTGGGGGTGCGGGGGCACTTCAAGAGACCCAGTACTTC. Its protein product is CSAAGGAGALQETQYF.

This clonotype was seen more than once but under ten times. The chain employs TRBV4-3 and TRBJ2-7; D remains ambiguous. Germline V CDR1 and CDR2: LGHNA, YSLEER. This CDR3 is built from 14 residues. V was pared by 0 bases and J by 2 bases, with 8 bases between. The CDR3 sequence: CASSQDIGPYEQYV. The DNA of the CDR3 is TGCGCCAGCAGCCAAGATATAGGGCCCTACGAGCAGTACGTC.

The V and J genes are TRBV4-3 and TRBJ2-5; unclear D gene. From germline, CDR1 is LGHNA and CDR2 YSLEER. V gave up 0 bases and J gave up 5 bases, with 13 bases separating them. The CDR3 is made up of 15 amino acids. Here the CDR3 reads CASSQDRPLGETQYF. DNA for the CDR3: TGCGCCAGCAGCCAAGATAGGCCGTTAGGGGAGACCCAGTACTTC.

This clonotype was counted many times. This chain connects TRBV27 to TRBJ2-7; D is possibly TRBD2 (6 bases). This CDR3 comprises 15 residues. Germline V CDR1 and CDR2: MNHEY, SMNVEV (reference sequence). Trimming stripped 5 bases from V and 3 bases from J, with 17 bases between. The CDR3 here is CASSQKPGRGYEQYF. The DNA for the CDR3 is TGTGCCAGCAGTCAAAAGCCCGGGAGAGGCTACGAGCAGTACTTC.

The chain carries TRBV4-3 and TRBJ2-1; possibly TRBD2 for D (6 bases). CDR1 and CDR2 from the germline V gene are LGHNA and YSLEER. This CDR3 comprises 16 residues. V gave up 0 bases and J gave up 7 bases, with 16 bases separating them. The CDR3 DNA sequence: TGCGCCAGCAGCCAAGATCCACTAGCTGGGGGTAATGAGCAGTTCTTC. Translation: CASSQDPLAGGNEQFF.

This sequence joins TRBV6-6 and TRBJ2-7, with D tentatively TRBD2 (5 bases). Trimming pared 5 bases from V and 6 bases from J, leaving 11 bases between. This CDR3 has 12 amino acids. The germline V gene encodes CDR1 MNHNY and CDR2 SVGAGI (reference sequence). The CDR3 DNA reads TGTGCCAGCAGTCCTAACAGCGGCGAGCAGTACGTC. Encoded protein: CASSPNSGEQYV.

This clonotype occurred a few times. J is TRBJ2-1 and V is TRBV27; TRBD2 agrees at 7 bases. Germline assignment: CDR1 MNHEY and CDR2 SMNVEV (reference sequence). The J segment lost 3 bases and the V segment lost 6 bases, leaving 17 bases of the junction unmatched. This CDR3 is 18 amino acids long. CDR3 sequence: CASRLQNPSGAYYNEQFF. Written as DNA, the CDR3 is TGTGCCAGCAGACTACAAAACCCCAGCGGGGCTTACTACAATGAGCAGTTCTTC.

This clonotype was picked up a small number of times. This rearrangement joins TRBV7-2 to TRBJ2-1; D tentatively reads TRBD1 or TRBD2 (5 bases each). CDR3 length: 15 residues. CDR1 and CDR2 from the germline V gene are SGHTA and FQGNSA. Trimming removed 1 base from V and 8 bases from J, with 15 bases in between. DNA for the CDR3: TGTGCCAGCAGCTTAGTAGGCCCAGGGACCCATGAGCAGTTCTTC. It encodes CASSLVGPGTHEQFF.

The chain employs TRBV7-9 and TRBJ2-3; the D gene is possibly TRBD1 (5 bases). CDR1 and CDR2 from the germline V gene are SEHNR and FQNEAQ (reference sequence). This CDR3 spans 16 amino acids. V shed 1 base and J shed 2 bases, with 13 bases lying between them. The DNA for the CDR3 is TGTGCCAGCAGCTTAGTCAAGGGGCCTTTCACAGATACGCAGTATTTT. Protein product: CASSLVKGPFTDTQYF.

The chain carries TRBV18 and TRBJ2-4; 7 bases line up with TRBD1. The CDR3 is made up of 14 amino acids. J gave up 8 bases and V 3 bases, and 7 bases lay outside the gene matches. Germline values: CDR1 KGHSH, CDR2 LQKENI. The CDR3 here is CASSPKTGRDIQYF. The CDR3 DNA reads TGTGCCAGCTCACCTAAGACAGGGCGGGACATTCAGTACTTC.

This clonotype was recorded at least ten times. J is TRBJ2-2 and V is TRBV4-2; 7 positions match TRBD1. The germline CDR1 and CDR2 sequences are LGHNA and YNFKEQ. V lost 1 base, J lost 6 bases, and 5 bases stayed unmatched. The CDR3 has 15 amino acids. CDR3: CASSQGHRGAGELFF. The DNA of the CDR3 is TGTGCCAGCAGCCAAGGTCACAGGGGCGCCGGGGAGCTGTTTTTT.

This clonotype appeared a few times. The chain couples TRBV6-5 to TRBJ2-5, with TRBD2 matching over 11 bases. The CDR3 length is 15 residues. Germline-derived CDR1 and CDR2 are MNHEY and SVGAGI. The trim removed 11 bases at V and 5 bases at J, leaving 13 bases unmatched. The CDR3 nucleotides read TGTGCCGTCAAGGGGCTAGCGGGGGGCCGGGAGACCCAGTACTTC. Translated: CAVKGLAGGRETQYF.

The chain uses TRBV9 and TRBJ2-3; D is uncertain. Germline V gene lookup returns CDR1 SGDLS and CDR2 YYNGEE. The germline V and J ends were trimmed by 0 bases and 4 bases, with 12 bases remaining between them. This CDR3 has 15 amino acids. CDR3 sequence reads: CASSVAPGRADTQYF. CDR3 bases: TGTGCCAGCAGCGTAGCTCCGGGTAGGGCAGATACGCAGTATTTT. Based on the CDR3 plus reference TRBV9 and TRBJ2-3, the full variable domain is DSGVTQTPKHLITATGQRVTLRCSPRSGDLSVYWYQQSLDQGLQFLIQYYNGEERAKGNILERFSAQQFPDLHSELNLSSLELGDSALYFCASSVAPGRADTQYFGPGTRLTVL.

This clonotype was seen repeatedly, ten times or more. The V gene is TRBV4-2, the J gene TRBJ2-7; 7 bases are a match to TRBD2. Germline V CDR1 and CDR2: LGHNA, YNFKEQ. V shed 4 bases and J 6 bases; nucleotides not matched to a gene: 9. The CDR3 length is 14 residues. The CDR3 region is CASSLGWEGTEQYF. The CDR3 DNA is TGTGCCAGCAGCCTGGGATGGGAGGGGACCGAGCAGTACTTC.

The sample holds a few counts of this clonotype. Here the CDR3 DNA reads TGTGCCAGCAGCGAGGTTGGTCACGAGCAGTACTTC. Amino acid sequence: CASSEVGHEQYF. The rearrangement links TRBV5-4 to TRBJ2-7, with D unresolved. This CDR3 has 12 residues. V was shortened by 4 bases and J by 5 bases, with 10 bases between the two germline ends. Germline V gives CDR1 SGHNT, CDR2 YYREEE (reference sequence).

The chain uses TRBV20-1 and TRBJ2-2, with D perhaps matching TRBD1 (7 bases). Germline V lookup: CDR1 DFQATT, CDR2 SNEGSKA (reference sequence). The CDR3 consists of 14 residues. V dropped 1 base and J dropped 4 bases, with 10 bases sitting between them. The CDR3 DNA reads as TGCAGTGCTAGAGCAGGGGGGAGCACCGGGGAGCTGTTTTTT. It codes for CSARAGGSTGELFF.

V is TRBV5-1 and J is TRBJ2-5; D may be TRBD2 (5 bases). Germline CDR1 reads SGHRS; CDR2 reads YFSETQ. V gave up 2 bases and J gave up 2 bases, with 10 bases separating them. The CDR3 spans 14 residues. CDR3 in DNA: TGCGCCAGCAGCTTAGGGAGACAACAAGAGACCCAGTACTTC. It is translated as CASSLGRQQETQYF.

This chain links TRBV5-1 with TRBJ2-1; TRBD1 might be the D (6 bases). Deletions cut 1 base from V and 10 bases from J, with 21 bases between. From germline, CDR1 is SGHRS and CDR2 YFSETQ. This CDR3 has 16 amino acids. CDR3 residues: CASSLRSTGLNGEQFF. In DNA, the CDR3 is TGCGCCAGCAGCTTGAGGTCGACAGGATTAAATGGGGAGCAGTTCTTC.

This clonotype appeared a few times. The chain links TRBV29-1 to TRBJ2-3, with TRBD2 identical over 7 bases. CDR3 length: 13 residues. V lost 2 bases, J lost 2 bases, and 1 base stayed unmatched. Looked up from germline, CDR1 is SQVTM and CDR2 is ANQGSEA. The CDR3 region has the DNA TGCAGCGTTGAACGGGGGGACACAGATACGCAGTATTTT. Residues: CSVERGDTDTQYF.

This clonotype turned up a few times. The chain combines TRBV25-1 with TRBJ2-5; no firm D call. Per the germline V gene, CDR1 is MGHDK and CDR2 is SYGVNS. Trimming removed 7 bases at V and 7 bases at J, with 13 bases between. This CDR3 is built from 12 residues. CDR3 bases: TGTGCCAGCAAGACGACATACGGGACCCAGTACTTC. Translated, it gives CASKTTYGTQYF. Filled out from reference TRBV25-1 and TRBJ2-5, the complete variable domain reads EADIYQTPRYLVIGTGKKITLECSQTMGHDKMYWYQQDPGMELHLIHYSYGVNSTEKGDLSSESTVSRIRTEHFPLTLESARPSHTSQYLCASKTTYGTQYFGPGTRLLVL.

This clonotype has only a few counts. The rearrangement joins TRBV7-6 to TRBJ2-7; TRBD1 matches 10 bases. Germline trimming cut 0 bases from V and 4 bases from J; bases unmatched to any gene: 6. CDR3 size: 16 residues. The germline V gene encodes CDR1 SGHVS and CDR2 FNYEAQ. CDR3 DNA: TGTGCCAGCAGCTTAGCTTCCCAGGACAGGGGGTACGAGCAGTACTTC. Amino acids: CASSLASQDRGYEQYF.

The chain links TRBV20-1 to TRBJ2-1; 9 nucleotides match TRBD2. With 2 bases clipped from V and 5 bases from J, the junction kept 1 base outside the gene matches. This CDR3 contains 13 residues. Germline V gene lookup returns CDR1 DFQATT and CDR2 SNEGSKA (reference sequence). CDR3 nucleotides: TGCAGTGCTAGAAGCGGGGGGAACAATGAGCAGTTCTTC. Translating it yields CSARSGGNNEQFF.

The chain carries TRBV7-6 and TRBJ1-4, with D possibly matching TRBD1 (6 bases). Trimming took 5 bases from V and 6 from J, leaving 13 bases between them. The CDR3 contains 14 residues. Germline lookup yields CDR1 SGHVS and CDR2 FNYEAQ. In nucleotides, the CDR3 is TGTGCCAGCAGCGCCTCTCGGGGGCATGAAAAACTGTTTTTT. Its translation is CASSASRGHEKLFF.

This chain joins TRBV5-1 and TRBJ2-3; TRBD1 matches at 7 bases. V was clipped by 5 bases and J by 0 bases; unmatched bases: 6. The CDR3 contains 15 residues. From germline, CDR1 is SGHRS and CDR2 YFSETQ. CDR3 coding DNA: TGCGCCAGCAGACCGACAGGGATAAGCACAGATACGCAGTATTTT. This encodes CASRPTGISTDTQYF.